Shown below are 23 T cell receptor beta chains from a single sample sequenced in a study of T cells in Graves' hyperthyroidism and ophthalmopathy. The TCR beta CDR3 regions underwent amplification using RNA transcripts as the source. The HTBI primer set drove a first-round RT-PCR of the TCR CDR3. MiXCR, applied by TCRdb to the multiplex PCR reads, yields one record per CDR3 protein. The sample lists 650,000 to 700,000 distinct CDR3 sequences, 17% occurring once. Material: blood. Every receptor here comes from a man in his fifties or sixties with Graves' hyperthyroidism.

The genes are TRBV27 and TRBJ2-7; 10 bases agree with TRBD2. Per the germline V gene, CDR1 is MNHEY and CDR2 is SMNVEV (reference sequence). The V gene end was trimmed by 8 bases and the J gene end by 1 base; junction bases not matched to a gene: 5. The CDR3 extends over 14 amino acids. The CDR3 is CASGGTSESYEQYF. The CDR3 DNA is TGTGCCAGCGGGGGGACTAGCGAGTCCTACGAGCAGTACTTC.

This clonotype was seen ten or more times. The chain uses TRBV6-1 and TRBJ2-7; 7 positions match TRBD2. The germline V gene has CDR1 MNHNS and CDR2 SASEGT. The CDR3 is 16 residues long. J was trimmed by 7 bases and V by 1 base; bases with no gene match: 13. Written as DNA, the CDR3 is TGTGCCAGCAGTGAAGGGGGGGGGACCTACCTACGAGAGCAGTACTTC. Translated, it gives CASSEGGGTYLREQYF.

This clonotype was counted a few times. This chain's CDR3 is CASSVQGSNQPQHF. The DNA for the CDR3 is TGTGCCAGCAGCGTACAGGGTAGCAATCAGCCCCAGCATTTT. The V gene is TRBV9, the J gene TRBJ1-5, with D maybe TRBD1 (5 bases). The V and J ends lost 1 base and 0 bases respectively, with 5 bases between them. Germline lookup yields CDR1 SGDLS and CDR2 YYNGEE. The CDR3 length is 14 residues.

This clonotype was detected a few times. V usage is TRBV6-1 and J usage is TRBJ1-1; D perhaps matches TRBD1 (6 bases). There are 13 residues in the CDR3. Trimming left V 5 bases short and J 6 bases short, with 13 bases between. The germline CDR1 and CDR2 sequences are MNHNS and SASEGT. The CDR3: CASSSFGTPEAFF. For the CDR3, the DNA is TGTGCCAGCAGTAGTTTCGGGACACCTGAAGCTTTCTTT.

This clonotype occurred many times. The V call is TRBV6-1, the J call TRBJ2-1, with 14 bases aligning to TRBD2. CDR1 MNHNS and CDR2 SASEGT come from the germline V gene. Trimming took 6 bases from V and 0 from J; bases not matched to a gene: 4. The CDR3 is 17 amino acids. In DNA form, the CDR3 reads TGTGCCAGCAGAGGACTAGCGGGAGGTGTCTCCTACAATGAGCAGTTCTTC. Translating it yields CASRGLAGGVSYNEQFF.

There are many counts of this clonotype. The gene calls are TRBV12-3 or TRBV12-4 and TRBJ2-2; D is perhaps TRBD2 (6 bases). V dropped 7 bases and J dropped 3 bases, with 15 bases sitting between them. The CDR3 is 15 residues long. This CDR3 is CASTHPLAHTGELFF. As DNA, the CDR3 is TGTGCCAGCACTCACCCTCTAGCGCACACCGGGGAGCTGTTTTTT.

This clonotype occurred a few times. The rearrangement joins TRBV7-9 to TRBJ2-7; the match to TRBD1 covers 11 bases. There are 11 residues in the CDR3. The germline CDR1 and CDR2 sequences are SEHNR and FQNEAQ (reference sequence). V lost 8 bases to trimming and J lost 6 bases; unmatched junction nucleotides: 0. The CDR3 spells CASGTGGEQYF. The CDR3, as DNA: TGTGCCAGCGGGACAGGGGGCGAGCAGTACTTC.

Concerning this clonotype itself: This may be a read error, as it is one base from a much larger clone. The chain has TRBV3-1 and TRBJ1-2, with D uncertain. This CDR3 is built from 13 residues. CDR1 is LGHDT, CDR2 YNNKEL, per germline (reference sequence). The CDR3 here is CVSSQERIRGYTF. DNA of the CDR3: TGTGTCAGCAGCCAAGAGCGAATCCGTGGCTACACCTTC.

This clonotype was seen at least ten times. The CDR3 spells CASRRTLAAGADTQYF. CDR3 nucleotides: TGTGCCAGCAGACGCACACTAGCGGCTGGGGCAGATACGCAGTATTTT. This chain links TRBV2 with TRBJ2-3; TRBD2 agrees at 8 bases. Germline CDR1 SNHLY, CDR2 FYNNEI. The CDR3 is 16 residues long. The V segment lost 6 bases and the J segment 4 bases; nucleotides outside the gene matches: 12.

In this sample, this clonotype turned up many times. The chain combines TRBV7-8 with TRBJ2-7; 12 bases align to TRBD1. The CDR3 consists of 16 residues. CDR1 SGHVS and CDR2 FQNEAQ come from the germline V gene. The V gene end was trimmed by 5 bases and the J gene end by 4 bases; junction bases not matched to a gene: 9. DNA for the CDR3: TGTGCCAGCAGCCCCGGTCCGGGACAGGGGGCTTACGAGCAGTACTTC. Protein sequence: CASSPGPGQGAYEQYF.

This clonotype appeared a few times. A read error is possible here, since a much larger clone lies one base away. The chain recombines TRBV7-9 with TRBJ1-1; a possible D gene is TRBD1 (6 bases). This CDR3 comprises 11 residues. Germline V gene sequence: CDR1 SEHNR, CDR2 FQNEAQ (reference sequence). V lost 6 bases and J 6 bases, leaving 8 bases between the germline ends. The CDR3 DNA reads as TGTGCCAGCAGGGACAGTGCTGAAGCTTTCTTT. Amino acids: CASRDSAEAFF. The full variable domain, rest sourced from reference TRBV7-9 and TRBJ1-1, is DTGVSQNPRHKITKRGQNVTFRCDPISEHNRLYWYRQTLGQGPEFLTYFQNEAQLEKSRLLSDRFSAERPKGSFSTLEIQRTEQGDSAMYLCASRDSAEAFFGQGTRLTVV.

J is TRBJ2-3 and V is TRBV20-1; D might be TRBD1 (5 bases). The length of the CDR3 is 16 residues. In germline, CDR1 is DFQATT, CDR2 SNEGSKA (reference sequence). The V gene lost 0 bases and the J gene lost 2 bases, with 15 bases spanning the gap. CDR3 region: CSAREGWAGFTDTQYF. The CDR3 coding sequence is TGCAGTGCTAGAGAGGGGTGGGCAGGGTTCACAGATACGCAGTATTTT.

This clonotype was seen a handful of times. V and J are TRBV9 and TRBJ2-7, with D possibly TRBD2 on 6 matching bases. V was shortened by 0 bases and J by 2 bases, with 12 bases between the two germline ends. Germline CDR1 SGDLS, CDR2 YYNGEE. The CDR3 length is 15 residues. In DNA, the CDR3 is TGTGCCAGCAGCGTAGACTGGCGGGAAGCCTACGAGCAGTACTTC. It is translated as CASSVDWREAYEQYF.

This clonotype has ten or more counts. This rearrangement joins TRBV6-2 or TRBV6-3 to TRBJ2-5; 8 nucleotides match TRBD2. Germline CDR1 and CDR2: MNHEY and SVGEGT. V dropped 4 bases and J dropped 0; count of bases not matched to a gene: 7. There are 16 residues in the CDR3. The CDR3 nucleotides read TGTGCCAGCAGTTCCGGACTAGCACACTACCAAGAGACCCAGTACTTC. Translated: CASSSGLAHYQETQYF.

This clonotype was recorded at least ten times. J is TRBJ2-1 and V is TRBV12-3 or TRBV12-4, with 12 bases identical to TRBD2. The CDR3 is 15 amino acids. Germline trimming cut 10 bases from V and 7 bases from J; bases unmatched to any gene: 11. CDR3 nucleotide sequence: TGTGCCACCTCCCTCCAGGGACTAGCGGGTAATGAGCAGTTCTTC. Its translation: CATSLQGLAGNEQFF.

The rearrangement joins TRBV20-1 to TRBJ1-2, with TRBD1 as a possible D gene (6 bases). There are 16 residues in the CDR3. Trimming cost V 0 bases and J 0 bases, with 14 bases left between them. Per germline, CDR1 DFQATT and CDR2 SNEGSKA (reference sequence). Written as DNA, the CDR3 is TGCAGTGCTAGAGATCAGTTAGGGACATCTAACTATGGCTACACCTTC. It encodes CSARDQLGTSNYGYTF.

The rearrangement links TRBV29-1 to TRBJ2-1; TRBD1 matches 11 bases. The CDR3 runs to 14 residues. Per germline, CDR1 SQVTM and CDR2 ANQGSEA. The ends lost 4 bases at V and 7 bases at J; junction bases unmatched: 6. The CDR3 nucleotides are TGCAGCGTTGCCCGGACAGGGGGCTTTAATGAGCAGTTCTTC. This codes for CSVARTGGFNEQFF.

This clonotype was observed a handful of times. V gene TRBV2 combines with J gene TRBJ2-5; tentatively, D is TRBD2 (5 bases). V lost 4 bases, J lost 2 bases, and 8 bases lay in between. Germline V CDR1 and CDR2: SNHLY, FYNNEI. This CDR3 comprises 13 residues. The CDR3 region has the DNA TGTGCCAGCAGTGCACTAGTACAAGAGACCCAGTACTTC. Its protein product is CASSALVQETQYF.

This clonotype was counted ten times or more. This rearrangement joins TRBV24-1 to TRBJ2-3; D is perhaps TRBD1 (5 bases). CDR3 length: 16 amino acids. Germline V gene lookup returns CDR1 KGHDR and CDR2 SFDVKD. Trimming cost V 4 bases and J 0 bases, with 13 bases left between them. The CDR3 region is CATSDYQGSSTDTQYF. DNA for the CDR3: TGTGCCACCAGTGACTACCAGGGTTCGAGCACAGATACGCAGTATTTT.

This clonotype has ten or more counts. The chain has TRBV2 and TRBJ2-3; 8 positions match TRBD2. Unmatched junction bases numbered 8, after V lost 8 bases and J lost 4 bases. This CDR3 spans 14 amino acids. Germline lookup yields CDR1 SNHLY and CDR2 FYNNEI. The CDR3 region has the DNA TGTGCCAGCGCCCGGGGGGGTTCCGCAGATACGCAGTATTTT. Its translation is CASARGGSADTQYF.

The chain is built from TRBV4-2 and TRBJ2-1; 7 bases are a match to TRBD2. Germline CDR1 LGHNA, CDR2 YNFKEQ. The J segment lost 9 bases and the V segment lost 4 bases, leaving 3 bases of the junction unmatched. The CDR3 runs 12 residues. In DNA form, the CDR3 reads TGTGCCAGCAGCCTGAGCGGGATTGAGCAGTTCTTC. Amino acids: CASSLSGIEQFF.

This clonotype was counted many times. The gene calls are TRBV18 and TRBJ2-7; the D gene is possibly TRBD1 (5 bases). This CDR3 spans 12 amino acids. From germline, CDR1 is KGHSH and CDR2 LQKENI. V was trimmed by 8 bases and J by 2 bases, leaving 10 bases between them. The CDR3 reads CASSPDTYEQYF. In nucleotides, the CDR3 is TGTGCCAGCAGTCCGGACACCTACGAGCAGTACTTC.

Only a few counts were recorded for this clonotype. The chain combines TRBV10-1 with TRBJ2-1; tentative D call: TRBD1 (6 bases). CDR3 length: 15 amino acids. Trimming pared 3 bases from V and 6 bases from J, leaving 15 bases between. The germline CDR1 and CDR2 sequences are WNHNN and SYGVQD (reference sequence). CDR3 DNA sequence: TGCGCCAGCAGTGAACGGGGACAAAGCCTCAATGAGCAGTTCTTC. It is translated as CASSERGQSLNEQFF.